This T cell receptor beta chain was recorded in a study of Graves' ophthalmopathy and Graves' hyperthyroidism. The length of the CDR3 is 11 residues. Germline lookup yields CDR1 MNHNS and CDR2 SASEGT. V was clipped by 5 bases and J by 7 bases, with 8 bases between them. This clonotype was counted ten times or more. Antigen unknown. Amplified material comprised TCR beta CDR3 regions derived from RNA transcripts. HTBI primers primed a first-round RT-PCR, and a second-round multiplex PCR followed. TCRdb reanalysed the multiplex PCR reads using MiXCR and keeps one entry per CDR3 protein. The sample yields a few hundred thousand distinct CDR3 sequences, approximately 16% seen once. Points from the study as a whole: Blood contained most expanded thyroid clonotypes exceeding 0.001 frequency. A classifier, a 13-signature model, separated ophthalmopathy from stable hyperthyroidism with approximately 88% sensitivity and 75% to 82% specificity.

Where ophthalmopathy was present, donors had moderate-to-severe activity, CAS ≥3, NOSPECS ≥4 and duration under 3 months. Clinical symptoms, serum thyroxine, TRAb, thyroid ultrasound and orbital computed tomography determined diagnosis. Sequencing input: peripheral blood. The TCR originated in a woman aged 18 to 35 with Graves' ophthalmopathy. The rearrangement joins TRBV6-1 to TRBJ2-5, with D unresolved. In DNA form, the CDR3 reads TGTGCCAGCAGTTTCTCTGGGACCCAGTACTTC. Its protein product is CASSFSGTQYF.